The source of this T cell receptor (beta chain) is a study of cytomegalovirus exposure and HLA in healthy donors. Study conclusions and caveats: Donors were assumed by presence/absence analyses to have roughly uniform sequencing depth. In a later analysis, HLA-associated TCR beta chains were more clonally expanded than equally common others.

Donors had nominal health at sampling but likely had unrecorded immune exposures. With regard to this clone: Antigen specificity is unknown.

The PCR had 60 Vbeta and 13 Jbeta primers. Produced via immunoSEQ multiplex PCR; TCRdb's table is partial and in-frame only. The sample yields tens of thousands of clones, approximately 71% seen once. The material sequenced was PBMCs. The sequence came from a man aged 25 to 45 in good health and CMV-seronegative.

The CDR3 bases are TGTGCCATCAGGGGAGGGACTAGCGGGGGGACCAAAAACATTCAGTACTTC. Translated, it gives CAIRGGTSGGTKNIQYF. The V and J genes are TRBV10-3 and TRBJ2-4, with TRBD2 identical over 15 bases. CDR1 and CDR2 (germline): ENHRY, SYGVKD. The CDR3 spans 17 residues. After removal of 6 bases from V and 2 bases from J, the junction contained 5 bases not matched to a gene.